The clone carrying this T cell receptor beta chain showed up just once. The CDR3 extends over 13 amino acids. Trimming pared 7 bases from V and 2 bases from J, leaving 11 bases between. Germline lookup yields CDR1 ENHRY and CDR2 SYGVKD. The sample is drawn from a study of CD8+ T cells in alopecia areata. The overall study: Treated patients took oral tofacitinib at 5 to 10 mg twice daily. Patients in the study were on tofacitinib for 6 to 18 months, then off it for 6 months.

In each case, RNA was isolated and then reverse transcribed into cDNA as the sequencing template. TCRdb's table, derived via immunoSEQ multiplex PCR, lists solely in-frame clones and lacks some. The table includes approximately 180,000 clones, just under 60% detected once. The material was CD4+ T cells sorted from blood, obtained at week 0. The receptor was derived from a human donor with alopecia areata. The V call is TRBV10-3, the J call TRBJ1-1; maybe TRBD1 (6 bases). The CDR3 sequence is CAIKGGANTEAFF. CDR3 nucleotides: TGTGCCATCAAAGGGGGGGCAAACACTGAAGCTTTCTTT.